This TCR beta chain was recorded in a study of shared clonotypes between healthy human individuals. Authors' processing steps: In the immunoSEQ data, sequences were junction-only and lacked quality scores, so filtering differed. The assay was immunoSEQ multiplex PCR, and TCRdb's table has in-frame clones only and misses some. V, J and clone size were drawn from that table, and D and trimming were deduced from the DNA. This sample has roughly 2.6 million clones; more than 90% occur once, and the top ten carry under 0.15%. A CD45RA-negative memory subset and a CD45RA+ naive subset were separated from the CD4+ cells. Looked up from germline, CDR1 is SNHLY and CDR2 is FYNNEI. V was pared by 8 bases and J by 2 bases, with 15 bases between. The CDR3 consists of 14 residues. General study points: On the whole, naive subsets had larger estimated richness than memory subsets had. In the sorted subsets, rarefaction showed sequencing was incomplete despite large depth.

A remark on this clone: What it binds is not known.

Sequences were obtained from naive CD4+ T cells sorted from blood. Subset in this sample: CD45RA+ positively selected. The chain couples TRBV2 to TRBJ1-1; a possible D gene is TRBD1 (5 bases). The clonotype was recovered from a man aged 18 to 35 in good health. In DNA, the CDR3 is TGTGCCAGCCGGCTTGGGGGAGGAAACACTGAAGCTTTCTTT. Translation gives CASRLGGGNTEAFF.